These 8 T cell receptor beta chains share one sample of origin, sequenced in a study of cytomegalovirus exposure and HLA in healthy donors. PCR was performed using 60 Vbeta and 13 Jbeta primers. The data were produced by immunoSEQ multiplex PCR, yet TCRdb's version contains in-frame clones alone and is incomplete. The repertoire has approximately 170,000 clones, around 73% of them found once; the top ten carry roughly 5.4%. The sequenced sample was PBMCs. Every receptor here comes from a woman younger than 35 in good health and CMV-seropositive.

This clone showed up just a few times. V gene TRBV20-1 combines with J gene TRBJ2-7; TRBD1 might be the D (5 bases). Trimming took off 2 bases at V and 4 bases at J, with 6 bases between the two ends. Per germline, CDR1 DFQATT and CDR2 SNEGSKA (reference sequence). CDR3 length: 11 amino acids. CDR3: CSARQGYEQYF. In nucleotides, the CDR3 is TGCAGTGCTAGACAGGGTTACGAGCAGTACTTC.

This clone was observed a few times. This rearrangement joins TRBV9 to TRBJ2-1; 7 positions agree with TRBD2. J was trimmed by 8 bases and V by 0 bases; bases with no gene match: 11. Germline lookup yields CDR1 SGDLS and CDR2 YYNGEE. CDR3 length equals 16 residues. CDR3 nucleotide sequence: TGTGCCAGCAGCGTAGCCGCAGCGGGGTATACGCATGAGCAGTTCTTC. It yields the protein CASSVAAAGYTHEQFF.

The chain employs TRBV11-1 and TRBJ1-2, with 10 bases identical to TRBD1. The CDR3 consists of 15 residues. V dropped 3 bases and J dropped 6; count of bases not matched to a gene: 7. In germline, CDR1 is SGHAT, CDR2 FQDESV (reference sequence). CDR3 nucleotides: TGTGCCAGCAGCTTGGACGGGGGGACAGGGGATGGCTACACCTTC. Translation gives CASSLDGGTGDGYTF.

This clone has only one observation. The chain joins TRBV29-1 to TRBJ2-3; tentative D call: TRBD1 (5 bases). Germline CDR1 SQVTM, CDR2 ANQGSEA. Trimming took 6 bases from V and 9 from J, leaving 16 bases between them. The CDR3 has 12 residues. CDR3 DNA: TGCAGCGTCTACCAGGGCAGGGCAACGCAGTATTTT. This translates into CSVYQGRATQYF.

This clone was seen more than once but under ten times. This chain joins TRBV4-3 and TRBJ2-1; TRBD2 matches 9 bases. CDR1 and CDR2 from the germline V gene are LGHNA and YSLEER. The CDR3 has 17 amino acids. Trimming removed 0 bases from V and 0 bases from J; junction bases left unmatched: 3. The CDR3 protein is CASSQDLAGVSYNEQFF. CDR3 coding DNA: TGCGCCAGCAGCCAAGACTTAGCGGGGGTCTCCTACAATGAGCAGTTCTTC.

The rearrangement links TRBV18 to TRBJ2-1; 10 nucleotides agree with TRBD2. The germline CDR1 and CDR2 sequences are KGHSH and LQKENI. The CDR3 length is 16 residues. J gave up 1 base and V 3 bases, and 3 bases lay outside the gene matches. CDR3 protein: CASSPVAGGSYNEQFF. The CDR3 bases are TGTGCCAGCTCACCGGTAGCGGGGGGATCCTACAATGAGCAGTTCTTC.

V usage is TRBV5-5 and J usage is TRBJ2-7, with 10 bases identical to TRBD1. Germline lookup yields CDR1 SGHKS and CDR2 YYEKEE (reference sequence). Losses at the gene ends were 4 bases for V and 6 bases for J; bases not matched to a gene: 7. The length of the CDR3 is 14 residues. The CDR3 DNA follows: TGTGCCAGCAGCCCCGGACAGGGGGGTTTCGAGCAGTACTTC. Amino acid sequence: CASSPGQGGFEQYF.

V and J are TRBV7-3 and TRBJ1-6; D not certain. This CDR3 has 12 residues. CDR1 and CDR2 (germline): SGHTA, FQGTGA. The V gene lost 3 bases and the J gene lost 9 bases, with 6 bases spanning the gap. CDR3 sequence (DNA): TGTGCCAGCAGCTTTCCCGGTTCACCCCTCCACTTT. Amino acid sequence: CASSFPGSPLHF.